In this sample, the clone carrying this T cell receptor (beta chain) turned up a few times. This entry belongs to a study of response to subunit inactivated influenza vaccine. MiXCR, applied by TCRdb to the RT-PCR reads, yields one record per CDR3 protein. Found here are 500,000 to 700,000 distinct CDR3 sequences, around 25% of them singletons; the top ten hold around 2.8%. After removal of 3 bases from V and 4 bases from J, the junction contained 14 bases not matched to a gene. Per germline, CDR1 MGHRA and CDR2 YSYEKL. The CDR3 is made up of 18 amino acids. A further study also used this sample, focusing on T cells expressing NK-cell markers. That publication notes: The cDNA for TCR beta came from 5'RACE template switching with UMIs. Repertoires of TCR beta were obtained from T cells sorted as CD3+CD56+NKG2C+, CD3+CD56+NKG2C- and CD3+CD56-NKG2C+. Several experiments added an anti-gamma-delta TCR antibody to sort only alpha-beta TCR T cells.

This TCR was sampled from a man aged 45-65 years who received an inactivated influenza vaccine. The chain couples TRBV4-1 to TRBJ2-3; TRBD1 matches 9 bases. The source was CD4+ T cells sorted from PBMCs, collected roughly 12 days after vaccination. The CDR3 DNA sequence: TGCGCCAGCAGCCACGAGCCCTCCCGGGACAGGGAATCAGATACGCAGTATTTT. Translating it yields CASSHEPSRDRESDTQYF.